This T cell receptor (beta chain) was found in a study of sequential checkpoint blockade in melanoma. Overall study context: Each arm's sequence ended with maintenance nivolumab.

Treatment: randomized to nivolumab then ipilimumab (arm A) or the reverse (arm B). Sorted cells were live CD3+CD8+, lacking CD19 and CD56, from PBMCs. This CDR3 comprises 15 residues. Germline loops: CDR1 SEHNR, CDR2 FQNEAQ (reference sequence). V was clipped by 1 base and J by 0 bases; unmatched bases: 0. Profiled with immunoSEQ multiplex PCR; TCRdb holds only in-frame clones, not every one. The sample lists about 4,400 clones, about 54% occurring once. Judged by abundance, this clone is medium-sized. J is TRBJ2-1 and V is TRBV7-9; 7 positions match TRBD1. The TCR was taken from a human donor with melanoma. Sequencing used CD8+ T cells sorted from blood (inferred from file names), obtained from a patient given nivolumab and ipilimumab in sequence. In DNA form, the CDR3 reads TGTGCCAGCAGCTTAGGGACAGGCTCCTACAATGAGCAGTTCTTC. Translated, it gives CASSLGTGSYNEQFF.